This T cell receptor (beta chain) is drawn from a study of regulatory T cells in long-lasting Graves disease. Study outcomes and limitations: New patients shared fewer public clonotypes (roughly 910) than persistent patients did (around 2,900). Persistent cases favored TRBV28, TRBJ1-2 and TRBJ2-5.

This clonotype was observed many times. Its antigen remains unidentified. The sample's time point: persistent/refractory GD, antithyroid drugs over 5 years with positive TRAb. PBMC-derived RNA was used for the TCR library. Arm-PCR with iRepertoire HTBI primers amplified the CDR3 regions for these TCR beta libraries. Original analysis: Samples collectively showed 62 TRBV and approximately 13 TRBJ segments. TCRdb independently ran MiXCR on the multiplex PCR reads; one entry per CDR3 protein. The V and J calls were not made by the authors but by TCRdb's processing. Counted here are approximately 380,000 distinct CDR3 sequences, less than 25% occurring once; the ten biggest clones make up less than 25%. The V gene end was trimmed by 0 bases and the J gene end by 1 base; junction bases not matched to a gene: 8. CDR1 GTSNPN and CDR2 SVGIG come from the germline V gene (reference sequence). This CDR3 has 16 amino acids.

This chain links TRBV30 with TRBJ2-7, with TRBD1 matching 8 bases. The sequence was obtained from a female donor with Graves disease. This specimen consisted of peripheral blood mononuclear cells (PBMCs), obtained when the disease was refractory, from a patient treated with antithyroid drugs. Written as DNA, the CDR3 is TGTGCCTGGAGTGTTCTGGACAGGGTGAGGTCCTACGAGCAGTACTTC. Residues: CAWSVLDRVRSYEQYF.